This T cell receptor (beta chain) was captured by sequencing in a study of T cell responses to AZD1222 COVID-19 vaccine. V was cut by 6 bases and J by 2 bases, with 10 bases left in between. The CDR3 runs to 13 residues. Germline lookup yields CDR1 SEHNR and CDR2 FQNEAQ (reference sequence). To note about this clone: Its cognate antigen is unknown.

Sequencing used immunoSEQ multiplex PCR; TCRdb keeps in-frame clones, though not all of them. The sample lists some 140,000 clones; roughly 85% were seen once. Points from the study as a whole: At 160-218 and 743-854, vaccine-associated CD4 TCRs were dominant, and they spanned spike. Clonal diversity may have been underestimated, and the donors were mostly white British, with more females than males. After the peak T cell response, and only then, were repertoires sampled.

This specimen consisted of peripheral blood, obtained 28 days after the second dose of the MenACWY control vaccine. This receptor was identified in an adult who received the MenACWY meningococcal vaccine as a control. The V call is TRBV7-9, the J call TRBJ1-1; D ambiguous. The CDR3 DNA is TGTGCCAGCAGTGACCCCTCCAACACTGAAGCTTTCTTT. Encoded protein: CASSDPSNTEAFF.